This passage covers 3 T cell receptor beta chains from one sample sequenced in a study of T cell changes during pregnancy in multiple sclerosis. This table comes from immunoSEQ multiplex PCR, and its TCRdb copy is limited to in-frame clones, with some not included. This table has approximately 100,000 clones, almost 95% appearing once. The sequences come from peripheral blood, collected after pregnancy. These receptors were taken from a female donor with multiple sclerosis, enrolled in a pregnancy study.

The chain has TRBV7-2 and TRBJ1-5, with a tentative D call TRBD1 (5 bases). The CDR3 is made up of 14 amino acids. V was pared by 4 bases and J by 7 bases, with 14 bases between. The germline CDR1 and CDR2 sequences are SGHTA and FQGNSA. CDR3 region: CASSYDSVRQPQHF. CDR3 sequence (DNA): TGTGCCAGCAGCTACGACAGTGTTAGGCAGCCCCAGCATTTT.

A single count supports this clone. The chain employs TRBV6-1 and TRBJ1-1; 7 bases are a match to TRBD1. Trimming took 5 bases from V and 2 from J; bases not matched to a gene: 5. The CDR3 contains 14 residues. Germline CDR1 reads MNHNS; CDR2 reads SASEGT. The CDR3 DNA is TGTGCCAGCAGTCAAGGACAGGCCAACACTGAAGCTTTCTTT. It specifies CASSQGQANTEAFF.

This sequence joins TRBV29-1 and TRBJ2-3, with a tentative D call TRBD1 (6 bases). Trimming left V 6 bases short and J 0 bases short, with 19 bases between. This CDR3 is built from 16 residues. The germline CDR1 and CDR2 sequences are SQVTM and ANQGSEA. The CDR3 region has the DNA TGCAGCGTCGATGAAAACAGGGATTATAGCACAGATACGCAGTATTTT. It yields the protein CSVDENRDYSTDTQYF.